Listed here is a single T cell receptor beta chain. This clone's antigen is unknown. No clone much larger than this one lies a single base away; base qualities are absent. In total, roughly 710 healthy bone marrow donors made up the cohort. At the time of sampling, every cohort member was nominally healthy, though immune exposures that went unrecorded were likely present. The donor tested CMV seropositive and was one of the 289 seropositive cohort members. Every donor gave a peripheral blood sample, and the peripheral blood mononuclear cells from that sample were used for TCR beta sequencing. The Qiagen DNeasy Blood Extraction Kit was used to extract genomic DNA from the blood cell samples. This entry comes from a study of cytomegalovirus exposure and HLA in healthy donors (dated by TCRdb to the late 2010s). Describing the broader study: An earlier analysis of some 620 of the donors reported 276 Gb of sequence data and 117 million unique TCR beta sequences obtained from about 179 million T cells. A later analysis re-analyzed previously published TCR beta repertoires from 500 to 700 donors and added high-resolution HLA genotyping to study TCR occurrence patterns. The study aimed to test whether signatures of past pathogen exposure could be identified by cataloging public T cell receptors. Among the roughly 390 genotyped donors, about 83% belonged to the genetic ancestry cluster associated with self-reported Caucasian donors. About five DR-DQ haplotypes were treated as single units for association and clustering because of strong linkage in the cohort. In addition to the first cohort of about 650 subjects, a separate validation cohort of 120 different subjects was used. Among some 410 genotyped donors of the cohort, an average of about 240,000 unique TCR beta nucleotide sequences was sequenced per donor, of which 15% to 20% were non-productive. The study used immunosequencing to profile the T cell repertoires of approximately 630 subjects and linked those repertoires to cytomegalovirus serostatus. Every repertoire in the discovery cohort had been generated on one and the same sequencing platform. Roughly 300 gigabases of sequencing data and tens of millions of unique TCR sequences were included in an early release covering around 600 HLA-typed donors. Typing coverage varied by locus: about 620-630 donors for A, B, C, DRB1 and DQB1; approximately 500 for DQA1; over 600 for DPA1; 450 to 480 for DPB1. High-throughput TCR immunosequencing, statistical association of individual TCRs with disease status, and machine learning were combined to predict cytomegalovirus infection status. Both class I and class II loci were covered by HLA typing, at four-digit resolution. In the later analysis, no new phenotypic data were used to find candidate immune exposures; instead, reliance was placed on TCR beta sequences and their occurrence across donors. An earlier analysis of roughly 580 of the donors used high-throughput TCR beta sequencing to judge whether each TCR beta V gene segment behaved as functional or pseudogenic. Donor age, sex, ethnicity and CMV serostatus were collected together with the repertoire data. A later genetic analysis took genome-wide SNP genotypes for about 65% of the roughly 670 donors and used that subset as a discovery cohort. Results and caveats for the whole study, not just this receptor: In a later analysis, several top co-occurrence clusters were reported to appear linked to parvovirus B19, influenza, CMV and Epstein-Barr virus. When HLA alleles, especially DR and DQ, strongly co-occurred, attributing TCR associations to individual alleles was difficult. A further reported finding was that TCR beta sequences accurately predicted the HLA-A and HLA-B alleles for most subjects in the first cohort. In a later analysis, most CMV-associated TCR beta chains were found to appear HLA-restricted, with HLA associations seemingly driven largely by CMV exposure. A later analysis associated 16,951 TCR beta sequences with specific HLA alleles at a false discovery rate of 0.05. Because some donors lacked HLA typing at each locus, the association tests relied only on the typed subset. A group of highly shared sequence variants was considered likely to be a technical artifact of the sequencing pipeline. The 87-base-pair reads could not distinguish some IMGT-functional V segments, including TRBV6-2 and TRBV6-3, so those segments were excluded. Because counts were too low, seventeen rarely observed V segments, including chromosome 9 orphons, were left out of the earlier analysis of a few hundred of the donors. Broadly in line with IMGT annotations, most TCR beta V segments showed up in productive rearrangements about 90% or about 30% of the time in an earlier analysis of about 500 of the donors. In a later genetic analysis, a missense DCLRE1C variant was associated with V-gene and J-gene trimming of TCR beta chains, and the association was replicated in an independent cohort. In a later analysis, HLA-associated TCR beta chains showed more clonal expansion and lower generation probabilities than non-associated chains that were equally common. A total of about 150 TCR beta chains were listed by the study as associated with cytomegalovirus. CMV serostatus was the only immune exposure information available for the cohort. Compared with the approximately 720-donor mean, donors in an Asian-associated ancestry cluster had fewer N-insertions in productive TCRs, according to a later genetic analysis. A few of the identified cytomegalovirus-associated TCR beta chains were confirmed in vitro to be specific for cytomegalovirus antigens. Correlated functional status among segregating V segments might be attributable to linkage disequilibrium, but an unknown experimental factor could not be ruled out. While some public TCRs were present in many individuals, most TCR sequences turned up only very rarely across donors. The cohort was sequenced for TCR beta chains only, and without alpha or paired-chain data the features that could be detected were limited. The classifier was reported to diagnose cytomegalovirus status with high specificity and sensitivity in both the original and validation cohorts. The authors suggested that the approach could potentially be generalized to other disease states and immunological phenotypes. According to a later analysis, TCR association rates differed among HLA loci, with DRB1 alleles showing the most associated TCRs and HLA-C alleles showing the fewest. Sequencing depth was assumed to be roughly uniform across donors in the presence/absence analyses, though that assumption may not hold.

Trimming removed 4 bases from V and 4 bases from J; the gene matches leave 5 bases unexplained. CDR1 and CDR2, looked up from the germline V gene, are SGHRS and YFSETQ. The CDR3 spans 15 residues, from the cysteine through the phenylalanine. Left in the record is the CDR3 DNA by itself, 45 bases read in frame from the first base. Library preparation employed the immunoSEQ multiplex PCR assay. For the multiplex PCR, a mixture combining 60 forward primers for TCR Vbeta segments and 13 reverse primers for TCR Jbeta segments was used. Amplification of the CDR3 region of rearranged TCR beta genes was performed with a multiplex PCR assay on genomic DNA. The amplified TCR beta libraries were sequenced on the Illumina HiSeq System as 87-base-pair reads. In the authors' own workflow: A later analysis tallied around 80 million unique TCR beta chains across the roughly 610 repertoires, and around 10 million of those chains were shared by two or more donors. To remove PCR and sequencing errors, raw reads were error-corrected and collapsed into unique sequences using a nearest-neighbor algorithm that merged closely related sequences. CDR3 sequences were aligned to IMGT reference sequences to assign V, D and J gene segments. For a sequence to be retained, a match of at least six nucleotides was required to both a V gene segment and a J gene segment. A rearrangement was called productive if the CDR3 had no stop codons and remained in frame with V and J, and every other rearrangement was called non-productive. Following IMGT convention, CDR3 was defined as the stretch from the second conserved V-encoded cysteine up to the conserved J-encoded phenylalanine. The earlier analysis of some 580 of the donors excluded any sequence lacking an unambiguous match to a single V gene segment. In an earlier analysis of some 590 of the donors, a V segment was called functional when productive rearrangements were above 56.7%, and segregating when the standard deviation between donors exceeded 5%. A statistical classification framework was developed to diagnose cytomegalovirus status using the catalog of TCR beta chain sequences. V and J gene assignment, in a later analysis, came from comparing TCR nucleotide sequences with IMGT/GENE-DB human TR gene sequences. A later analysis assigned CDR3 sequences and most-parsimonious VDJ recombination scenarios with the TCRdist pipeline. In a later analysis, every TCR beta chain was defined by the combination of its CDR3 amino acid sequence and its V-gene family, and reads without a unique V-gene family were dropped. In a later analysis, a few hundred highly shared, low-generation-probability nucleotide sequences were removed to address suspected cross-contamination and a sequencing artifact. In a later analysis, a clonal expansion index was calculated for each public chain from normalized within-repertoire ranks of inferred template counts. Generation probabilities in a later analysis came from a VDJ recombination model fitted to out-of-frame rearrangements, and those results were checked against IGoR. A later analysis scored TCR-TCR, TCR-HLA and TCR-CMV co-occurrence with hypergeometric tests, applying a repertoire-size bias correction to TCR pairs. A later analysis estimated false discovery rates by permuting HLA or CMV assignments 20 times. In a later analysis, co-occurring TCRs were grouped using DBSCAN, with TCRdist sequence similarity added in when clustering inside HLA-allele-positive subsets. Repertoires with fewer than 30,000 or more than 120,000 public chains, plus five repertoires with anomalous nucleotide sharing, were excluded from co-occurrence clustering. Sourced from immuneACCESS, this table was stored by TCRdb with only in-frame sequences that have V and J called. A share of the clones is absent; for the studies checked, an unresolved V gene accounts for under half, and the remainder has no known explanation. V, J and clone size derive from that table, while D and trimming were established from the DNA sequence. This sample gives tens of thousands of clones in total; roughly 75% of them show up just once. Around 7.3% of the sample goes to the ten largest clones.

This clonotype was obtained from a woman aged 25 to 39 in good health and CMV-seropositive. The chain is assembled from TRBV5-1 and TRBJ2-2; 9 of the junction bases match TRBD1. Sequenced: PBMCs. The CDR3 loop reads CASSLGQGITGELFF. The base sequence is TGCGCCAGCAGCCTAGGACAGGGGATCACCGGGGAGCTGTTTTTT.